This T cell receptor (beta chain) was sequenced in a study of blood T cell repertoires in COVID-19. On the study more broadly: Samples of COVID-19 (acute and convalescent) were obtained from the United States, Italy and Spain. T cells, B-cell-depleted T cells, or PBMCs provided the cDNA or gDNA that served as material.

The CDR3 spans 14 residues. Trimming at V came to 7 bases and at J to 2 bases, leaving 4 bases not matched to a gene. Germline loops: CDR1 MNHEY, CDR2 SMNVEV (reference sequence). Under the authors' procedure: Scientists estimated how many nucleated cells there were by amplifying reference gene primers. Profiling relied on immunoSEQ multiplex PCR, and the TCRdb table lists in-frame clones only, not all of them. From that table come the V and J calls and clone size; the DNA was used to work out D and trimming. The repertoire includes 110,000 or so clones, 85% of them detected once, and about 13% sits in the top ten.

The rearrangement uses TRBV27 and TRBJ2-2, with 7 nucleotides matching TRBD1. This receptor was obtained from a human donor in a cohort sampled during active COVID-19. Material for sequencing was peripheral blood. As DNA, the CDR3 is TGTGCCAGCACCGGACAGGCAAACACCGGGGAGCTGTTTTTT. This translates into CASTGQANTGELFF.